The rows below give T cell receptor beta chains drawn from one sample of a study of cytomegalovirus exposure and HLA in healthy donors. The data were produced by immunoSEQ multiplex PCR, yet TCRdb's version contains in-frame clones alone and is incomplete. The sample table sets out around 100,000 clones. The sample taken for sequencing was PBMCs. Receptors originate from a woman between 25 and 40 years old in good health and CMV-seronegative. Both conserved end residues are part of each CDR3. A D gene is named only where the DNA matches it firmly.

d_call,v_call,j_call,cdr3_nt,cdr3_aa
NA,TRBV6-6,TRBJ2-7,TGTGCCAGCAACCCGGGTGGGCTTGGGAGCTCCTACGAGCAGTACTTC,CASNPGGLGSSYEQYF
NA,TRBV19,TRBJ2-5,TGTGCCAGTAGATTCGACGGAGGGGCGAAGACCCAGCACTTC,CASRFDGGAKTQHF
TRBD1,TRBV4-1,TRBJ2-7,TGCGCCAGCAGCGTCGGGACAGGGGTGCCCTACGAGCAGTACTTC,CASSVGTGVPYEQYF
NA,TRBV6-1,TRBJ2-5,TGTGCCAGCAGTGTCCCCGGTGGGACCCAGTACTTC,CASSVPGGTQYF
TRBD1,TRBV5-5,TRBJ1-5,TGTGCCAGCAGCTTGGCCCCGCCCGCGGGGACAGGGCAGCCCCAGCATTTT,CASSLAPPAGTGQPQHF
TRBD1,TRBV27,TRBJ2-7,TGTGCCAGCAGACCGGACAGGGGGACCTACGAGCAGTACTTC,CASRPDRGTYEQYF
TRBD1,TRBV9,TRBJ2-7,TGTGCCAGCAGCGTGTCCGACAGGGGCCCTTCCGAGCAGTACTTC,CASSVSDRGPSEQYF
NA,TRBV7-7,TRBJ2-3,TGTGCTAGCAGCTTCGGTTCTGACACCAGCACAGATACGCAGTATTTT,CASSFGSDTSTDTQYF
TRBD1,TRBV6-6,TRBJ1-5,TGTGCCAGCAGCGGGGACAGTGCTTATCAGCCCCAGCATTTT,CASSGDSAYQPQHF
NA,TRBV4-2,TRBJ1-2,TGTGCCAGCAGCCAAGAATCGTCGGGAGACTATGGCTACACCTTC,CASSQESSGDYGYTF
NA,TRBV6-5,TRBJ1-2,TGTGCCAGCAGTTACTCGTACAGGGAAGGCTACACCTTC,CASSYSYREGYTF
TRBD1,TRBV2,TRBJ1-1,TGTGCCAGCAGGAAGACAGGGGCGAACACTGAAGCTTTCTTT,CASRKTGANTEAFF
NA,TRBV19,TRBJ2-2,TGTGCCAGTCGTTCGGACTACACCGGGGAGCTGTTTTTT,CASRSDYTGELFF
TRBD2,TRBV7-6,TRBJ2-1,TGTGCCAGCAGCCCGTCCGGGAGGGCGTTCTACAATGAGCAGTTCTTC,CASSPSGRAFYNEQFF
NA,TRBV7-6,TRBJ1-6,TGTGCCAGCAGCTTACTTCCGACACAGGTTGGGTCACCCCTCCACTTT,CASSLLPTQVGSPLHF
TRBD1,TRBV10-3,TRBJ1-5,TGTGCCATCAGTGAGTCGGGGACAGGACATCAGCCCCAGCATTTT,CAISESGTGHQPQHF
TRBD1,TRBV5-1,TRBJ1-2,TGCGCCAGCAGCGCGGGACAGGGGGACTATGGCTACACCTTC,CASSAGQGDYGYTF
TRBD2,TRBV6-1,TRBJ2-5,TGTGCCAGCCGGTGGCTAGCGGGGCTCCAAGAGACCCAGTACTTC,CASRWLAGLQETQYF
NA,TRBV20-1,TRBJ1-2,TGCAGTTACAGGGTGGCCTATGGCTACACCTTC,CSYRVAYGYTF
NA,TRBV7-9,TRBJ1-4,TGTGCCAGCAGCCCCCAACAGGGCAGTGATGAAAAACTGTTTTTT,CASSPQQGSDEKLFF
NA,TRBV6-4,TRBJ1-5,TGTGCCAGCAGTGACTCCGAAGGGAGTCCCCAGCATTTT,CASSDSEGSPQHF
NA,TRBV5-4,TRBJ2-1,TGTGCCAGCAGCTCACTAGACAGGTTGGGAAGAAATGAGCAGTTCTTC,CASSSLDRLGRNEQFF
TRBD2,TRBV19,TRBJ2-7,TGTGCCAGTAGTATGAGCGGGAGCTCCTACGAGCAGTACTTC,CASSMSGSSYEQYF
TRBD1,TRBV7-9,TRBJ2-5,TGTGCCAGCAGCTTATCACAGGGGGTAAAGACCCAGTACTTC,CASSLSQGVKTQYF